Listed here are 20 T cell receptor beta chains from one sample, sequenced in a study of cytomegalovirus exposure and HLA in healthy donors. The primer mix had 60 Vbeta and 13 Jbeta primers. The table came from immunoSEQ multiplex PCR; TCRdb's copy has only in-frame clones and leaves some out. The data contain under 150,000 clones, around 80% of them singletons. Sequenced: PBMCs. The receptor set was obtained from a young man in good health and CMV-seronegative.

J is TRBJ1-3 and V is TRBV7-9, with a weak D call TRBD1 (6 bases). Germline V gene data show CDR1 as SEHNR and CDR2 as FQNEAQ (reference sequence). Between the trimmed V and J ends, which lost 4 bases and 3 bases, there was a span of 16 bases. This CDR3 is 16 amino acids long. The CDR3 is CASSSAGAGDGNTIYF. The CDR3 DNA follows: TGTGCCAGCAGCTCCGCAGGGGCTGGGGATGGAAACACCATATATTTT. Full variable domain (rest looked up from reference TRBV7-9 and TRBJ1-3): DTGVSQNPRHKITKRGQNVTFRCDPISEHNRLYWYRQTLGQGPEFLTYFQNEAQLEKSRLLSDRFSAERPKGSFSTLEIQRTEQGDSAMYLCASSSAGAGDGNTIYFGEGSWLTVV.

This clone was seen just once. The chain couples TRBV7-9 to TRBJ2-7; 7 bases line up with TRBD1. V dropped 3 bases and J dropped 2; count of bases not matched to a gene: 10. The CDR3 covers 16 residues. Germline V gene lookup returns CDR1 SEHNR and CDR2 FQNEAQ (reference sequence). CDR3 coding DNA: TGTGCCAGCAGCTTGACTCACCGGGACAGAACCTACGAGCAGTACGTC. This gives the protein CASSLTHRDRTYEQYV.

This clone was counted once. The J gene is TRBJ2-1, the V gene TRBV9; 13 bases align to TRBD2. This CDR3 comprises 15 residues. Germline-derived CDR1 and CDR2 are SGDLS and YYNGEE. The trim removed 4 bases at V and 9 bases at J, leaving 7 bases unmatched. CDR3 sequence reads: CASSSRTSGRSEQFF. CDR3 in DNA: TGTGCCAGCAGCTCCCGGACTAGCGGGAGAAGTGAGCAGTTCTTC.

This chain joins TRBV5-4 and TRBJ2-7; 8 bases match TRBD1. The CDR3 has 15 residues. The J segment lost 2 bases and the V segment lost 3 bases, leaving 7 bases of the junction unmatched. Per the germline V gene, CDR1 is SGHNT and CDR2 is YYREEE (reference sequence). CDR3 nucleotides: TGTGCCAGCAGCTCGACAGGGGACCGAACCTACGAGCAGTACTTC. It is translated as CASSSTGDRTYEQYF.

The chain combines TRBV9 with TRBJ2-7; TRBD2 is a possible D gene (5 bases). Germline values: CDR1 SGDLS, CDR2 YYNGEE. Trimming took off 4 bases at V and 7 bases at J, with 18 bases between the two ends. This CDR3 is built from 14 residues. The CDR3 DNA sequence: TGTGCCAGCAGCCCAGCGTCACGTACGGGAGAGCAGTACTTC. It codes for CASSPASRTGEQYF.

This clone was detected only a few times. V is TRBV7-3 and J is TRBJ2-3; weak D call: TRBD2 (6 bases). Trimming cost V 2 bases and J 0 bases, with 12 bases left between them. Germline V gene sequence: CDR1 SGHTA, CDR2 FQGTGA. The CDR3 length is 16 residues. The CDR3, as DNA: TGTGCCAGCAGCTTAGGAGGGCCGGCTAGCACAGATACGCAGTATTTT. Its translation is CASSLGGPASTDTQYF.

This chain connects TRBV10-2 to TRBJ2-1; 11 nucleotides match TRBD2. There are 18 residues in the CDR3. Germline trimming cut 3 bases from V and 13 bases from J; bases unmatched to any gene: 20. Germline values: CDR1 WSHSY, CDR2 SAAADI. CDR3 sequence reads: CASSDLPGTSGAGSSQFF. Here the CDR3 DNA reads TGCGCCAGCAGTGATTTACCCGGGACTAGCGGTGCGGGCTCGAGTCAGTTCTTC.

Only a few counts were recorded for this clone. This chain links TRBV7-9 with TRBJ2-7; 11 positions match TRBD2. V trimming: 7 bases; J trimming: 3 bases; junction bases outside the gene matches: 5. The CDR3 length is 14 residues. Germline V gene data show CDR1 as SEHNR and CDR2 as FQNEAQ (reference sequence). CDR3 residues: CASTLLAGDYEQYF. CDR3 sequence (DNA): TGTGCCAGCACCCTACTAGCGGGGGACTACGAGCAGTACTTC.

The CDR3 bases are TGTGCCAGCAGCCCGACAGTTTTCGCTAGCACAGATACGCAGTATTTT. This encodes CASSPTVFASTDTQYF. The chain joins TRBV7-7 to TRBJ2-3, with a tentative D call TRBD1 (5 bases). CDR1 is SSHAT, CDR2 FNYEAQ, per germline (reference sequence). Trimming pared 5 bases from V and 0 bases from J, leaving 15 bases between. This CDR3 has 16 amino acids.

The chain carries TRBV14 and TRBJ2-6; D not certain. The CDR3 is made up of 16 amino acids. CDR1 and CDR2 from the germline V gene are SGHDN and FVKESK. The germline V and J ends were trimmed by 0 bases and 0 bases, with 6 bases remaining between them. CDR3 DNA: TGTGCCAGCAGCCAAGAACTTAGCTCTGGGGCCAACGTCCTGACTTTC. Amino acids: CASSQELSSGANVLTF.

There are a few counts of this clone. The chain has TRBV6-6 and TRBJ1-1, with 7 nucleotides matching TRBD1. Germline CDR1 and CDR2: MNHNY and SVGAGI (reference sequence). The CDR3 is 15 residues long. V dropped 5 bases and J dropped 0; count of bases not matched to a gene: 6. The DNA of the CDR3 is TGTGCCAGCAGTGCAGGGGGAATAATGAACACTGAAGCTTTCTTT. Translation gives CASSAGGIMNTEAFF.

This chain connects TRBV7-8 to TRBJ1-5, with 7 bases aligning to TRBD1. The germline V gene has CDR1 SGHVS and CDR2 FQNEAQ. J lost 5 bases, V lost 1 base, and 2 bases had no gene match. The CDR3 is 14 residues long. The CDR3 DNA reads as TGTGCCAGCAGCTTAGGACAGGGCGATCAGCCCCAGCATTTT. Its protein is CASSLGQGDQPQHF.

The rearrangement joins TRBV4-1 to TRBJ2-1; 11 nucleotides match TRBD2. Per germline, CDR1 MGHRA and CDR2 YSYEKL. The CDR3 consists of 16 residues. V lost 3 bases, J lost 12 bases, and 13 bases stayed unmatched. CDR3 sequence reads: CASSQITSGSGKWQFF. The CDR3 DNA follows: TGCGCCAGCAGCCAGATTACTAGCGGGAGTGGTAAATGGCAGTTCTTC.

J is TRBJ2-1 and V is TRBV28; TRBD2 matches at 8 bases. The CDR3 runs to 14 residues. Germline CDR1 is MDHEN and CDR2 is SYDVKM. Unmatched junction bases numbered 8, after V lost 7 bases and J lost 6 bases. The CDR3 DNA reads TGTGCCAGCAAAAGCGGGAGCCATGGCAATGAGCAGTTCTTC. It codes for CASKSGSHGNEQFF.

The chain couples TRBV7-2 to TRBJ2-7; 13 bases align to TRBD2. The germline V gene has CDR1 SGHTA and CDR2 FQGNSA. The length of the CDR3 is 16 residues. The V gene end was trimmed by 5 bases and the J gene end by 6 bases; junction bases not matched to a gene: 10. For the CDR3, the DNA is TGTGCCAGCAGCCCTTACTCGAGGACTAGCGGGAGCGAGCAGTACTTC. Translated, it gives CASSPYSRTSGSEQYF.

The chain is built from TRBV7-8 and TRBJ2-7; weak D call: TRBD2 (5 bases). Trimming stripped 3 bases from V and 5 bases from J, with 14 bases between. The CDR3 sequence is 14 residues long. Per the germline V gene, CDR1 is SGHVS and CDR2 is FQNEAQ. CDR3 sequence (DNA): TGTGCCAGCAGCTTCGGGATCGGACCTAACGAGCAGTACTTC. Translated, it gives CASSFGIGPNEQYF.

V gene TRBV6-6 combines with J gene TRBJ2-7, with 9 bases matching TRBD2. Germline-derived CDR1 and CDR2 are MNHNY and SVGAGI (reference sequence). The CDR3 consists of 15 residues. V lost 6 bases and J lost 1; bases outside the gene matches: 7. CDR3 in amino acids: CASSPGTSSSYEQYF. The CDR3 coding sequence is TGTGCCAGCAGCCCCGGGACTAGCAGTTCCTACGAGCAGTACTTC.

J is TRBJ2-4 and V is TRBV27; TRBD1 matches 9 bases. Germline V lookup: CDR1 MNHEY, CDR2 SMNVEV (reference sequence). Germline trimming cut 6 bases from V and 5 bases from J; bases unmatched to any gene: 2. The CDR3 is 13 residues long. DNA of the CDR3: TGTGCCAGCAGGAGACAGGGGGAAAACATTCAGTACTTC. Protein: CASRRQGENIQYF.

The chain combines TRBV7-8 with TRBJ2-5; TRBD2 agrees at 9 bases. The V gene end was trimmed by 2 bases and the J gene end by 5 bases; junction bases not matched to a gene: 9. CDR3 length: 16 amino acids. Germline lookup yields CDR1 SGHVS and CDR2 FQNEAQ. CDR3 loop: CASSLYTSGRGETQYF. The CDR3 region has the DNA TGTGCCAGCAGCTTATATACTAGCGGGCGGGGGGAGACCCAGTACTTC.

The chain uses TRBV27 and TRBJ2-7; D gene uncertain. The V gene lost 2 bases and the J gene lost 3 bases, with 8 bases spanning the gap. In germline, CDR1 is MNHEY, CDR2 SMNVEV (reference sequence). This CDR3 is built from 13 residues. CDR3 loop: CASSLGMGYEQYV. CDR3 nucleotides: TGTGCCAGCAGTTTAGGTATGGGCTACGAGCAGTACGTC.